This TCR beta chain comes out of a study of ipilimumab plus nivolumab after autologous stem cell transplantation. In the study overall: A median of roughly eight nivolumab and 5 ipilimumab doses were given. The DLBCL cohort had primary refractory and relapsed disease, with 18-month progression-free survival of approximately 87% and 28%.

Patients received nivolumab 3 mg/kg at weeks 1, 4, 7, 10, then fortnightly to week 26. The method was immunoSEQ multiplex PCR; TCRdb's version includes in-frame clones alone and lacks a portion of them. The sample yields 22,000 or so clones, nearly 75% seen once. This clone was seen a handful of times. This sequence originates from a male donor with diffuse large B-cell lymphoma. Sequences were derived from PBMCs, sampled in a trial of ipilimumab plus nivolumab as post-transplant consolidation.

CDR3 in amino acids: CASSLGQDSEAFF. The CDR3 DNA sequence: TGTGCCAGCAGCTTAGGCCAGGACAGTGAAGCTTTCTTT. The genes are TRBV7-9 and TRBJ1-1; possibly TRBD1 for D (6 bases). V lost 1 base to trimming and J lost 7 bases, with 10 bases between them. The CDR3 is made up of 13 amino acids. The germline gives CDR1 SEHNR, CDR2 FQNEAQ (reference sequence).